This TCR beta chain was documented in a study of blood T cell repertoires in COVID-19. Across the study: Sample material is recorded as cDNA or gDNA derived from T cells, B-cell-depleted T cells, or PBMCs.

Original analysis: Reference gene primers were amplified, and this amplification served to estimate nucleated cell counts. The table came from immunoSEQ multiplex PCR; TCRdb's copy has only in-frame clones and leaves some out. V and J calls and clone size follow that table, whereas D and trimming were derived from the DNA. The table has about 320,000 clones, roughly 89% seen once; the top ten hold 5% to 5.5%. V was clipped by 6 bases and J by 2 bases; unmatched bases: 10. Per germline, CDR1 MDHEN and CDR2 SYDVKM. CDR3 length equals 16 residues. Each participant's cohort was designated according to participant-reported clinical history.

Specimen: PBMCs or T cells enriched from blood (not recorded which). The TCR was taken from a man aged 55 to 70 who had recovered from COVID-19. The chain combines TRBV28 with TRBJ1-3, with 7 bases lining up with TRBD1. CDR3 residues: CASRKRTGEAGNTIYF. The DNA for the CDR3 is TGTGCCAGCAGGAAAAGGACAGGAGAGGCTGGAAACACCATATATTTT.